A single sample gave rise to the 24 T cell receptor beta chains below, sequenced in a study of OX40 agonist ivuxolimab in advanced cancers. The method was immunoSEQ multiplex PCR; TCRdb's version includes in-frame clones alone and lacks a portion of them. The sample has tens of thousands of clones, 87% seen once. Source: CD4+ or CD8+ T cells sorted from blood, taken in a trial of the OX40 agonist ivuxolimab. The receptors were sampled from an adult with an advanced solid tumor such as melanoma, head and neck, liver or kidney cancer.

The sample holds one count of this clone. This chain uses TRBV18 with TRBJ2-5; 8 positions agree with TRBD1. This CDR3 comprises 17 residues. In germline, CDR1 is KGHSH, CDR2 LQKENI. V gave up 0 bases and J gave up 5 bases; unmatched junction bases: 11. The DNA of the CDR3 is TGTGCCAGCTCACCACCTGCCACTCAGGGGGCTGGGGAGACCCAGTACTTC. It is translated as CASSPPATQGAGETQYF.

This clone occurred once. This chain links TRBV29-1 with TRBJ1-1; D might be TRBD1 (5 bases). Between the trimmed V and J ends, which lost 4 bases and 5 bases, there was a span of 11 bases. The CDR3 has 12 amino acids. Germline V lookup: CDR1 SQVTM, CDR2 ANQGSEA. CDR3 in DNA: TGCAGCGTTGTTCAGGGCTGGACTGAAGCTTTCTTT. As protein: CSVVQGWTEAFF. The full variable domain, its missing parts supplied by reference TRBV29-1 and TRBJ1-1, is SAVISQKPSRDICQRGTSLTIQCQVDSQVTMMFWYRQQPGQSLTLIATANQGSEATYESGFVIDKFPISRPNLTFSTLTVSNMSPEDSSIYLCSVVQGWTEAFFGQGTRLTVV.

The gene calls are TRBV5-1 and TRBJ2-1; no clear D. Trimming shortened V by 4 bases and J by 4 bases, and 12 bases separated the two germline ends. The CDR3 spans 14 residues. Germline CDR1 reads SGHRS; CDR2 reads YFSETQ. CDR3 sequence (DNA): TGCGCCAGCAGCGTGCGGTTCTCTTACAATGAGCAGTTCTTC. Its translation is CASSVRFSYNEQFF.

V usage is TRBV5-1 and J usage is TRBJ2-5, with 9 positions matching TRBD2. The germline V gene encodes CDR1 SGHRS and CDR2 YFSETQ. The CDR3 contains 16 residues. Germline trimming cut 4 bases from V and 2 bases from J; bases unmatched to any gene: 9. Written as DNA, the CDR3 is TGCGCCAGCAGCCTGGGCAGCGGGGGGCCTCAAGAGACCCAGTACTTC. Protein product: CASSLGSGGPQETQYF.

V and J are TRBV5-1 and TRBJ2-7, with D maybe TRBD2 (6 bases). V shed 0 bases and J shed 3 bases, with 16 bases lying between them. The CDR3 totals 16 residues. Germline CDR1 is SGHRS and CDR2 is YFSETQ. The CDR3 DNA reads TGCGCCAGCAGCTTGGGATGGACTAAGGGGAACTACGAGCAGTACTTC. Translating gives CASSLGWTKGNYEQYF. Looking up the rest from reference TRBV5-1 and TRBJ2-7 gives the full variable domain: KAGVTQTPRYLIKTRGQQVTLSCSPISGHRSVSWYQQTPGQGLQFLFEYFSETQRNKGNFPGRFSGRQFSNSRSEMNVSTLELGDSALYLCASSLGWTKGNYEQYFGPGTRLTVT.

The V and J genes are TRBV27 and TRBJ2-3; D remains unclear. The germline CDR1 and CDR2 sequences are MNHEY and SMNVEV (reference sequence). CDR3 length: 15 amino acids. V shed 1 base and J shed 2 bases, with 10 bases lying between them. CDR3 DNA: TGTGCCAGCAGTTTATTTTGGCGCTCCACAGATACGCAGTATTTT. This translates into CASSLFWRSTDTQYF.

This chain joins TRBV6-6 and TRBJ2-7; 9 nucleotides agree with TRBD1. V was pared by 5 bases and J by 0 bases, with 5 bases of the junction left unmatched. Germline V lookup: CDR1 MNHNY, CDR2 SVGAGI (reference sequence). This CDR3 has 15 residues. CDR3 nucleotide sequence: TGTGCCAGCAGTCGGGACAGGGATTCCTCCTACGAGCAGTACTTC. Amino acids: CASSRDRDSSYEQYF.

A few counts support this clone. The chain links TRBV10-3 to TRBJ2-1, with TRBD1 as a possible D gene (6 bases). The V and J ends lost 4 bases and 10 bases respectively, with 14 bases between them. Germline V gene lookup returns CDR1 ENHRY and CDR2 SYGVKD. This CDR3 is built from 13 residues. In nucleotides, the CDR3 is TGTGCCATCAGTGCCAGTACAGGGCAGGAGCAGTTCTTC. It encodes CAISASTGQEQFF.

V is TRBV9 and J is TRBJ2-1, with 11 positions matching TRBD2. Germline CDR1 reads SGDLS; CDR2 reads YYNGEE. CDR3 length: 17 residues. V lost 3 bases to trimming and J lost 2 bases; unmatched junction nucleotides: 7. The CDR3 protein is CASSALAGGSPYNEQFF. The DNA of the CDR3 is TGTGCCAGCAGCGCTCTAGCGGGAGGCTCCCCCTACAATGAGCAGTTCTTC.

This sequence joins TRBV7-2 and TRBJ2-3, with D possibly being TRBD1 or TRBD2 (5 bases each). Germline V gene sequence: CDR1 SGHTA, CDR2 FQGNSA. Trimming took 3 bases from V and 1 from J, leaving 11 bases between them. The CDR3 covers 15 residues. DNA of the CDR3: TGTGCCAGCAGCTTGGGCCAGGGACGCACAGATACGCAGTATTTT. This codes for CASSLGQGRTDTQYF.

The chain couples TRBV5-5 to TRBJ2-7; maybe TRBD1 (6 bases). V was clipped by 0 bases and J by 3 bases, with 13 bases between them. Germline CDR1 reads SGHKS; CDR2 reads YYEKEE (reference sequence). The CDR3 contains 15 residues. CDR3 in amino acids: CASSLVSDRFYEQYF. CDR3 DNA sequence: TGTGCCAGCAGCTTGGTCTCCGACAGGTTCTACGAGCAGTACTTC.

This clone was counted a single time. This sequence joins TRBV2 and TRBJ1-6; D gene unclear. The CDR3 loop spans 13 amino acids. Deletions cut 7 bases from V and 6 bases from J, with 10 bases between. Per the germline V gene, CDR1 is SNHLY and CDR2 is FYNNEI. This CDR3 reads CASKRVANSPLHF. CDR3 DNA sequence: TGTGCCAGCAAGCGGGTCGCTAATTCACCCCTCCACTTT.

This clone was recorded a few times. V usage is TRBV18 and J usage is TRBJ1-6; no clear D. The CDR3 extends over 16 amino acids. Trimming took off 2 bases at V and 0 bases at J, with 8 bases between the two ends. Germline CDR1 reads KGHSH; CDR2 reads LQKENI. The CDR3 DNA reads TGTGCCAGCTCACCAGATTCCGCCTCCTATAATTCACCCCTCCACTTT. As protein: CASSPDSASYNSPLHF.

The chain combines TRBV30 with TRBJ2-7; D uncertain. The CDR3 length is 11 residues. Per germline, CDR1 GTSNPN and CDR2 SVGIG (reference sequence). Trimming removed 2 bases from V and 5 bases from J, with 7 bases in between. This chain's CDR3 is CAWSIGNEQYF. In nucleotides, the CDR3 is TGTGCCTGGAGTATAGGGAACGAGCAGTACTTC.

The genes are TRBV5-1 and TRBJ2-2; perhaps TRBD2 as D (6 bases). V lost 2 bases and J lost 2, with 7 bases in between. Looked up from germline, CDR1 is SGHRS and CDR2 is YFSETQ. This CDR3 is built from 14 residues. This CDR3 is CASSLGTNTGELFF. CDR3 DNA: TGCGCCAGCAGCTTAGGGACTAACACCGGGGAGCTGTTTTTT.

The rearrangement joins TRBV6-5 to TRBJ1-1, with TRBD1 identical over 7 bases. There are 15 residues in the CDR3. V lost 7 bases to trimming and J lost 5 bases; unmatched junction nucleotides: 13. Germline V gene lookup returns CDR1 MNHEY and CDR2 SVGAGI. CDR3: CASKFGTVRGTEAFF. The CDR3 DNA reads TGTGCCAGCAAGTTCGGGACAGTCCGAGGGACTGAAGCTTTCTTT.

The chain employs TRBV7-9 and TRBJ2-3; tentatively, D is TRBD1 (6 bases). This CDR3 is 14 amino acids long. Trimming stripped 4 bases from V and 3 bases from J, with 11 bases between. Looked up from germline, CDR1 is SEHNR and CDR2 is FQNEAQ (reference sequence). The CDR3 region is CASSSDRSTDTQYF. The CDR3 DNA sequence: TGTGCCAGCAGCTCGGACAGATCTACAGATACGCAGTATTTT.

This sequence joins TRBV4-1 and TRBJ2-6, with a weak D call TRBD1 (6 bases). The length of the CDR3 is 18 residues. The V and J ends lost 3 bases and 0 bases respectively, with 15 bases between them. Germline lookup yields CDR1 MGHRA and CDR2 YSYEKL. CDR3: CASSQATRTASGANVLTF. The CDR3, as DNA: TGCGCCAGCAGCCAGGCCACGAGGACAGCCTCTGGGGCCAACGTCCTGACTTTC.

This clone was seen only once. CDR3 nucleotides: TGCAGCGGAACGCCGGGAAGTCAAGAGACCCAGTACTTC. Residues: CSGTPGSQETQYF. The chain carries TRBV29-1 and TRBJ2-5; D perhaps matches TRBD2 (5 bases). This CDR3 spans 13 amino acids. Germline values: CDR1 SQVTM, CDR2 ANQGSEA. V gave up 7 bases and J gave up 2 bases, with 14 bases separating them.

CDR3 sequence reads: CATSRGASTDTQYF. CDR3 nucleotides: TGTGCCACCAGCAGAGGTGCTAGCACAGATACGCAGTATTTT. The J gene is TRBJ2-3, the V gene TRBV15; no reliable D call. This CDR3 region has 14 residues. The germline V and J ends were trimmed by 1 base and 0 bases, with 5 bases remaining between them. The germline gives CDR1 LNHNV, CDR2 YYDKDF (reference sequence).

J is TRBJ1-1 and V is TRBV6-6; D is undetermined. CDR1 and CDR2 (germline): MNHNY, SVGAGI (reference sequence). This CDR3 contains 12 residues. V lost 0 bases to trimming and J lost 11 bases, with 10 bases between them. CDR3 sequence: CASSYSGGLAFF. The CDR3, as DNA: TGTGCCAGCAGTTACTCCGGAGGGCTGGCTTTCTTT.

The chain has TRBV9 and TRBJ1-3; D is unclear. The length of the CDR3 is 14 residues. Per germline, CDR1 SGDLS and CDR2 YYNGEE. V dropped 4 bases and J dropped 0 bases, with 8 bases sitting between them. The CDR3 nucleotides are TGTGCCAGCAGCCCCGGGTCCTCTGGAAACACCATATATTTT. Protein product: CASSPGSSGNTIYF.

The chain has TRBV5-4 and TRBJ2-3, with unresolved D. Germline CDR1 and CDR2: SGHNT and YYREEE (reference sequence). Deletions cut 3 bases from V and 2 bases from J, with 13 bases between. This CDR3 has 15 amino acids. CDR3 bases: TGTGCCAGCAGCTCCCCGTCGGTCTTCACAGATACGCAGTATTTT. Its protein is CASSSPSVFTDTQYF.

The chain joins TRBV7-9 to TRBJ2-1; 9 bases align to TRBD1. From germline, CDR1 is SEHNR and CDR2 FQNEAQ (reference sequence). CDR3 length: 17 residues. The V gene end was trimmed by 5 bases and the J gene end by 0 bases; junction bases not matched to a gene: 8. CDR3 sequence: CASSVDRGISSYNEQFF. The CDR3 bases are TGTGCCAGCAGCGTCGACAGGGGGATCAGCTCCTACAATGAGCAGTTCTTC.